A single sample gave rise to the 27 T cell receptor beta chains below, sequenced in a study of T-cell memory formation after mild COVID-19. TCRdb reanalysed the 5' RACE reads using MiXCR and keeps one entry per CDR3 protein. This table holds 300,000 or so distinct CDR3 sequences, 15% to 20% found once. The sample taken for sequencing was PBMCs or a T cell subset sorted from them (not recorded which). Receptors were obtained from a man between 18 and 35 years old who had mild COVID-19 (a few samples of this study predate the infection). Cell type and time point are not known.

This clonotype was counted only a few times. The V gene is TRBV6-5, the J gene TRBJ1-4; D call uncertain. This CDR3 has 11 amino acids. Per germline, CDR1 MNHEY and CDR2 SVGAGI. V gave up 10 bases and J gave up 5 bases, with 8 bases separating them. As DNA, the CDR3 is TGTGCCAACCGGTCGAATGAAAAACTGTTTTTT. Residues: CANRSNEKLFF.

The chain carries TRBV6-5 and TRBJ1-5, with D hard to call. Trimming shortened V by 4 bases and J by 2 bases, and 12 bases separated the two germline ends. The length of the CDR3 is 15 residues. Germline V lookup: CDR1 MNHEY, CDR2 SVGAGI. The CDR3 loop reads CASSSRPNGNQPQHF. The CDR3 DNA reads TGTGCCAGCAGTTCTAGACCCAACGGCAATCAGCCCCAGCATTTT.

This clonotype was observed a handful of times. The J gene is TRBJ2-3, the V gene TRBV9; D unclear. Germline V gene sequence: CDR1 SGDLS, CDR2 YYNGEE. V gave up 0 bases and J gave up 4 bases, with 9 bases separating them. The CDR3 totals 14 residues. In DNA form, the CDR3 reads TGTGCCAGCAGCGTAGATGGGGTGTCAGATACGCAGTATTTT. Translating gives CASSVDGVSDTQYF.

The J gene is TRBJ1-4, the V gene TRBV7-8, with D possibly TRBD1 on 6 matching bases. The germline V and J ends were trimmed by 5 bases and 8 bases, with 18 bases remaining between them. The CDR3 loop spans 15 amino acids. Germline V CDR1 and CDR2: SGHVS, FQNEAQ. The CDR3 sequence is CASSPRGGAREKLFF. CDR3 coding DNA: TGTGCCAGCAGCCCGAGAGGGGGGGCTAGGGAAAAACTGTTTTTT.

This clonotype was seen only a few times. The V call is TRBV29-1, the J call TRBJ1-2; 9 bases fit TRBD1. The germline gives CDR1 SQVTM, CDR2 ANQGSEA. The CDR3 has 13 amino acids. J lost 6 bases, V lost 0 bases, and 2 bases had no gene match. This CDR3 reads CSVEDRQGDGYTF. CDR3 DNA sequence: TGCAGCGTTGAAGATCGACAGGGGGATGGCTACACCTTC.

In its sample, this clonotype is medium-sized. DNA of the CDR3: TGTGCCAGCAGCTTAGTAGCTAGCGGGGGGGGCACAGATACGCAGTATTTT. It is translated as CASSLVASGGGTDTQYF. The chain is built from TRBV7-2 and TRBJ2-3, with TRBD2 matching over 12 bases. CDR1 and CDR2 (germline): SGHTA, FQGNSA. The V segment lost 1 base and the J segment 1 base; nucleotides outside the gene matches: 3. The CDR3 runs 17 residues.

V usage is TRBV9 and J usage is TRBJ2-5; 8 bases align to TRBD2. CDR1 and CDR2 from the germline V gene are SGDLS and YYNGEE. Trimming at V came to 1 base and at J to 1 base, leaving 6 bases not matched to a gene. The CDR3 extends over 16 amino acids. The CDR3 is CASSVRAGAPQETQYF. For the CDR3, the DNA is TGTGCCAGCAGCGTAAGAGCGGGGGCCCCCCAAGAGACCCAGTACTTC.

The chain has TRBV7-2 and TRBJ2-2; D remains ambiguous. V dropped 7 bases and J dropped 5 bases, with 11 bases sitting between them. CDR1 is SGHTA, CDR2 FQGNSA, per germline. This CDR3 spans 13 amino acids. Written as DNA, the CDR3 is TGTGCCAGCATCCTGGGGTTGACCGGGGAGCTGTTTTTT. Its protein is CASILGLTGELFF.

The chain carries TRBV9 and TRBJ2-1; D remains unclear. Per the germline V gene, CDR1 is SGDLS and CDR2 is YYNGEE. Trimming cost V 0 bases and J 9 bases, with 7 bases left between them. This CDR3 is 12 amino acids long. The chain's CDR3 is CASSVGYGEQFF. The CDR3 nucleotides are TGTGCCAGCAGCGTAGGGTATGGTGAGCAGTTCTTC.

This clonotype showed up just a few times. V is TRBV7-3 and J is TRBJ1-2; tentatively, D is TRBD1 (5 bases). The ends were cut back, 1 base at V and 10 bases at J, with 16 bases in the middle. The CDR3 contains 14 residues. In germline, CDR1 is SGHTA, CDR2 FQGTGA. In DNA form, the CDR3 reads TGTGCCAGCAGCTTAAGCGCAGGGATGGCCCACTACACCTTC. Its protein is CASSLSAGMAHYTF.

CDR3 nucleotide sequence: TGCGCCAGCAGCTTGGGACACTCTGGAAACACCATATATTTT. It codes for CASSLGHSGNTIYF. This chain connects TRBV5-1 to TRBJ1-3; D gene ambiguous. The germline V and J ends were trimmed by 0 bases and 0 bases, with 4 bases remaining between them. The CDR3 runs 14 residues. The V gene's germline CDR1 is SGHRS and CDR2 YFSETQ.

The rearrangement links TRBV7-9 to TRBJ1-5; D not certain. The CDR3 consists of 14 residues. The germline V gene encodes CDR1 SEHNR and CDR2 FQNEAQ (reference sequence). V lost 3 bases, J lost 0 bases, and 6 bases lay in between. In nucleotides, the CDR3 is TGTGCCAGCAGCTTCTCAGGTAGCAATCAGCCCCAGCATTTT. Its protein product is CASSFSGSNQPQHF.

This clonotype has more than one count but fewer than ten. The J gene is TRBJ1-5, the V gene TRBV28, with D uncertain. Deletions cut 2 bases from V and 0 bases from J, with 14 bases between. Germline assignment: CDR1 MDHEN and CDR2 SYDVKM. The CDR3 has 17 amino acids. The CDR3 region is CASSLGYLGYSNQPQHF. CDR3 in DNA: TGTGCCAGCAGTTTAGGGTACCTCGGGTATAGCAATCAGCCCCAGCATTTT.

V usage is TRBV11-2 and J usage is TRBJ2-1; 12 bases are shared with TRBD2. This CDR3 region has 14 residues. Germline-derived CDR1 and CDR2 are SGHAT and FQNNGV. V lost 3 bases and J lost 9; bases outside the gene matches: 3. CDR3 protein: CASSFILAGGEQFF. CDR3 sequence (DNA): TGTGCCAGCAGCTTTATACTAGCGGGGGGTGAGCAGTTCTTC. The entire variable domain, with the rest obtained from reference TRBV11-2 and TRBJ2-1, is as follows: EAGVAQSPRYKIIEKRQSVAFWCNPISGHATLYWYQQILGQGPKLLIQFQNNGVVDDSQLPKDRFSAERLKGVDSTLKIQPAKLEDSAVYLCASSFILAGGEQFFGPGTRLTVL.

The genes are TRBV6-1 and TRBJ2-1; TRBD2 agrees at 8 bases. This CDR3 is 15 amino acids long. Losses at the gene ends were 6 bases for V and 5 bases for J; bases not matched to a gene: 9. Germline CDR1 is MNHNS and CDR2 is SASEGT. The CDR3 spells CASRDRSGIHNEQFF. Here the CDR3 DNA reads TGTGCCAGCAGAGACCGTAGCGGGATCCACAATGAGCAGTTCTTC.

This clonotype occurred a few times. V and J are TRBV7-9 and TRBJ2-7; no clear D gene. Trimming cost V 1 base and J 7 bases, with 8 bases left between them. Germline lookup yields CDR1 SEHNR and CDR2 FQNEAQ (reference sequence). The CDR3 has 12 amino acids. CDR3 DNA sequence: TGTGCCAGCAGCTTAGGGAACCGTGAGCAGTACGTC. Residues: CASSLGNREQYV.

This clonotype has just a few counts. The genes are TRBV5-1 and TRBJ2-7, with D unresolved. Germline CDR1 SGHRS, CDR2 YFSETQ. CDR3 length equals 15 residues. Deletions cut 0 bases from V and 5 bases from J, with 15 bases between. The CDR3 sequence is CASSLAVGPMDEQYF. In nucleotides, the CDR3 is TGCGCCAGCAGCTTGGCCGTCGGTCCCATGGACGAGCAGTACTTC.

As concerns this clonotype: At one end the junction does not follow the germline gene, possibly because of a read error. V usage is TRBV12-3 or TRBV12-4 and J usage is TRBJ2-7; TRBD1 agrees at 10 bases. The CDR3 covers 14 residues. Here the CDR3 reads CASRRPGQGTSCAF. CDR3 in DNA: TGTGCCAGCAGGCGACCGGGACAGGGGACGTCTTGTGCGTTC.

There are many counts of this clonotype. The chain has TRBV4-2 and TRBJ2-1, with 12 nucleotides matching TRBD2. The CDR3 contains 17 residues. CDR1 is LGHNA and CDR2 is YNFKEQ in the germline V gene. V lost 0 bases to trimming and J lost 7 bases; unmatched junction nucleotides: 7. CDR3 loop: CASSQDPSGGARNEQFF. Written as DNA, the CDR3 is TGTGCCAGCAGCCAAGATCCTAGCGGGGGGGCCAGGAATGAGCAGTTCTTC.

Written as DNA, the CDR3 is TGTGCCAGCAGCCCAGGACCGAAGCGGGGCTACACCTTC. Encoded protein: CASSPGPKRGYTF. The V and J genes are TRBV27 and TRBJ1-2; D unresolved. V was trimmed by 6 bases and J by 8 bases, leaving 16 bases between them. The CDR3 has 13 amino acids. CDR1 is MNHEY, CDR2 SMNVEV, per germline (reference sequence).

This clonotype was counted a few times. In DNA form, the CDR3 reads TGTGCCACCAGTGATACAGGGTCCGGGGCCAACGTCCTGACTTTC. This codes for CATSDTGSGANVLTF. The genes are TRBV24-1 and TRBJ2-6, with D tentatively TRBD1 (6 bases). Germline values: CDR1 KGHDR, CDR2 SFDVKD. Deletions cut 3 bases from V and 4 bases from J, with 9 bases between. The CDR3 consists of 15 residues.

The gene calls are TRBV20-1 and TRBJ2-1; no clear D. The CDR3 runs to 11 residues. V lost 0 bases and J 9 bases, leaving 6 bases between the germline ends. Germline V gives CDR1 DFQATT, CDR2 SNEGSKA (reference sequence). This chain's CDR3 is CSAREVTEQFF. The DNA of the CDR3 is TGCAGTGCTAGAGAGGTGACTGAGCAGTTCTTC.

The rearrangement uses TRBV25-1 and TRBJ2-1; D is perhaps TRBD2 (5 bases). Germline CDR1 MGHDK, CDR2 SYGVNS. The CDR3 length is 13 residues. The V gene lost 4 bases and the J gene lost 8 bases, with 12 bases spanning the gap. The CDR3 here is CASSVRSGDEQFF. The CDR3, as DNA: TGTGCCAGCAGTGTTCGGAGCGGTGATGAGCAGTTCTTC.

This chain uses TRBV20-1 with TRBJ2-3, with a weak D call TRBD2 (6 bases). Germline CDR1 and CDR2: DFQATT and SNEGSKA (reference sequence). V shed 3 bases and J shed 3 bases, with 19 bases lying between them. The CDR3 is 16 residues long. Here the CDR3 reads CSASSLSEGLTDTQYF. DNA of the CDR3: TGCAGTGCTAGCAGCCTCTCGGAGGGGCTGACAGATACGCAGTATTTT.

This clonotype was observed many times. The chain couples TRBV20-1 to TRBJ1-2, with a possible D match to TRBD1 (5 bases). The CDR3 sequence is 11 residues long. Germline CDR1 is DFQATT and CDR2 is SNEGSKA (reference sequence). The V end was cut by 4 bases, the J end by 8 bases, with 11 bases between. CDR3 DNA sequence: TGCAGTGCTACCTCAGGGAGCGGCTACACCTTC. As protein: CSATSGSGYTF.

The chain joins TRBV20-1 to TRBJ2-1, with 10 bases lining up with TRBD2. The CDR3 is 14 amino acids. Germline V gene data show CDR1 as DFQATT and CDR2 as SNEGSKA (reference sequence). After removal of 1 base from V and 9 bases from J, the junction contained 6 bases not matched to a gene. CDR3 amino acids: CSARGSGGAFEQFF. The CDR3 nucleotides are TGCAGTGCTAGAGGCAGCGGGGGGGCTTTTGAGCAGTTCTTC.

This chain connects TRBV28 to TRBJ1-1; no clear D gene. The CDR3 has 15 residues. Germline CDR1 reads MDHEN; CDR2 reads SYDVKM. The V and J ends lost 5 bases and 1 base respectively, with 14 bases between them. CDR3: CASSRREEENTEAFF. The CDR3 DNA reads as TGTGCCAGCAGTAGGCGGGAGGAGGAGAACACTGAAGCTTTCTTT.